What follows is one TCR beta chain and its context. The antigen is unknown. Germline values: CDR1 MNHEY, CDR2 SVGAGI. The V gene lost 4 bases and the J gene lost 9 bases, with 13 bases spanning the gap. The CDR3 is 13 residues long. Sequencing was performed with immunoSEQ multiplex PCR; in TCRdb, only in-frame clones are kept and a portion is missing. The sample has about 48,000 clones, around 74% seen once. This sample is part of a study of OX40 agonist ivuxolimab in advanced cancers. Study at large: Each patient was given ivuxolimab into a vein every 2 weeks, at 0.01 to 10 mg/kg. Study conclusions and caveats: Expanded clones belonging to CD8+ T cells outnumbered, on average, those of CD4+. Not determined was the antigen specificity of the expanded peripheral T cells. Clonal expansion was among the lowest in partial responders at 0.1-3.0 mg/kg, especially CD8+.

This chain links TRBV6-5 with TRBJ2-1; unclear D gene. Material: CD4+ or CD8+ T cells sorted from blood, obtained in a trial of the OX40 agonist ivuxolimab. This TCR was sampled from an adult with an advanced solid tumor such as melanoma, head and neck, liver or kidney cancer. The CDR3, as DNA: TGTGCCAGCAGTTCCCGTGGGGTCGGTGAGCAGTTCTTC. Protein product: CASSSRGVGEQFF.